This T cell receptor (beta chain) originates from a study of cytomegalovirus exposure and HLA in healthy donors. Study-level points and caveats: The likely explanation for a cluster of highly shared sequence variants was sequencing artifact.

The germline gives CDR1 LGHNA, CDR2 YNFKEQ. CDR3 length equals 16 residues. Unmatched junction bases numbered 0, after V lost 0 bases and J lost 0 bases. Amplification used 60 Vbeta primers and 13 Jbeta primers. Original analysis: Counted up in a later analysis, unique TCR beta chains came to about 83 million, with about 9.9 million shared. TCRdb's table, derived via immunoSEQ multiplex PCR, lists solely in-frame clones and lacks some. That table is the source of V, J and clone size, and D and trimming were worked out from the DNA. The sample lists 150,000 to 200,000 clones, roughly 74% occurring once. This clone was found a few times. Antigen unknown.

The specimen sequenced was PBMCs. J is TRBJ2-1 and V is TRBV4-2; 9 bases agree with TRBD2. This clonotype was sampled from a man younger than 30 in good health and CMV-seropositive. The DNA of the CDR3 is TGTGCCAGCAGCCAAGATAGCGGGAGCTCCTACAATGAGCAGTTCTTC. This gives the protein CASSQDSGSSYNEQFF.